One sample yielded the 31 T cell receptor beta chains listed below, sequenced in a study of memory CD4+ T cells and cytomegalovirus serostatus (dated by TCRdb to the late 2010s). A FACSAria II was used to sort memory CD4+ T cells, defined as single viable CD3+CD4+CD8-CD45RO+ cells. Libraries were built with the immunoSEQ multiplex PCR assay. Held by TCRdb, this immuneACCESS table contains in-frame sequences only and omits some clones. Under half of the omission traces to an unresolved V gene where checked; the cause of the rest is unknown. Counted in this sample were more than 35,000 clones; about 73% of them appeared once. The ten largest make up 0.78% of the sample. Material for sequencing was memory CD4+ T cells from blood. All receptors derive from an adult in good health and CMV-seronegative.

The CDR3 region has the DNA TGTGCCTGGAGTCCCGACAGGGCATATGGCTACACCTTC. It is translated as CAWSPDRAYGYTF. J is TRBJ1-2 and V is TRBV30, with TRBD1 identical over 7 bases. The CDR3 spans 13 residues. Per the germline V gene, CDR1 is GTSNPN and CDR2 is SVGIG (reference sequence). With V trimmed by 2 bases and J by 5 bases, 5 bases remained unmatched.

This chain joins TRBV6-5 and TRBJ2-1; 12 nucleotides align to TRBD2. Germline trimming cut 6 bases from V and 4 bases from J; bases unmatched to any gene: 4. Germline lookup yields CDR1 MNHEY and CDR2 SVGAGI. This CDR3 is built from 15 residues. CDR3 protein: CASSRGTSGYNEQFF. The DNA of the CDR3 is TGTGCCAGCAGCAGAGGGACTAGCGGGTACAATGAGCAGTTCTTC.

J is TRBJ1-3 and V is TRBV5-6, with D hard to call. The CDR3 spans 19 residues. Per the germline V gene, CDR1 is SGHDT and CDR2 is YYEEEE. V shed 4 bases and J shed 0 bases, with 23 bases lying between them. CDR3 region: CASSPQRRRSPLSGNTIYF. The CDR3 nucleotides read TGTGCCAGCAGCCCCCAACGTCGTCGGTCCCCTCTCTCTGGAAACACCATATATTTT.

The chain is built from TRBV6-5 and TRBJ2-7; 9 positions match TRBD1. Germline trimming cut 4 bases from V and 3 bases from J; bases unmatched to any gene: 4. Germline CDR1 reads MNHEY; CDR2 reads SVGAGI. CDR3 length equals 14 residues. For the CDR3, the DNA is TGTGCCAGCAGTTTGCGGACAGGGGACTACGAGCAGTACTTC. Amino acid sequence: CASSLRTGDYEQYF.

This chain uses TRBV5-4 with TRBJ1-1, with D hard to call. Germline values: CDR1 SGHNT, CDR2 YYREEE (reference sequence). The length of the CDR3 is 14 residues. Trimming removed 2 bases at V and 4 bases at J, with 12 bases between. The CDR3 nucleotides are TGTGCCAGCAGCTTCATGGGCAAGGGCACTGAAGCTTTCTTT. Its protein is CASSFMGKGTEAFF.

The chain joins TRBV5-1 to TRBJ2-7, with 8 positions matching TRBD1. V dropped 4 bases and J dropped 6; count of bases not matched to a gene: 6. The germline gives CDR1 SGHRS, CDR2 YFSETQ. There are 13 residues in the CDR3. The CDR3 DNA sequence: TGCGCCAGCAGCATGGACAGGGTTGGCGAGCAGTACTTC. This encodes CASSMDRVGEQYF.

V and J are TRBV27 and TRBJ2-1; 7 bases align to TRBD1. Germline V lookup: CDR1 MNHEY, CDR2 SMNVEV (reference sequence). The CDR3 length is 17 residues. V was pared by 5 bases and J by 0 bases, with 10 bases of the junction left unmatched. The CDR3 coding sequence is TGTGCCAGCAGTATGCAGACAGGGTACACCTCCTACAATGAGCAGTTCTTC. Encoded protein: CASSMQTGYTSYNEQFF.

This clone has more than one count but fewer than ten. This chain joins TRBV2 and TRBJ2-1; 10 bases fit TRBD2. J was trimmed by 8 bases and V by 5 bases; bases with no gene match: 6. CDR1 is SNHLY and CDR2 is FYNNEI in the germline V gene. The CDR3 contains 14 residues. Here the CDR3 DNA reads TGTGCCAGCAGTCCGGGACTAGCGTCCTATGAGCAGTTCTTC. Its translation is CASSPGLASYEQFF. Filled out from reference TRBV2 and TRBJ2-1, the complete variable domain reads EPEVTQTPSHQVTQMGQEVILRCVPISNHLYFYWYRQILGQKVEFLVSFYNNEISEKSEIFDDQFSVERPDGSNFTLKIRSTKLEDSAMYFCASSPGLASYEQFFGPGTRLTVL.

The chain carries TRBV30 and TRBJ1-3; no reliable D call. The CDR3 sequence is 13 residues long. The germline V gene has CDR1 GTSNPN and CDR2 SVGIG (reference sequence). V lost 1 base and J lost 7, with 11 bases in between. The CDR3 bases are TGTGCCTGGAGTGCCACACCCGGCAACACCATATATTTT. Residues: CAWSATPGNTIYF.

The chain employs TRBV7-9 and TRBJ1-4; possible D gene TRBD1, 5 bases. The V end was cut by 1 base, the J end by 8 bases, with 11 bases between. There are 14 residues in the CDR3. CDR1 and CDR2 (germline): SEHNR, FQNEAQ (reference sequence). The CDR3 sequence: CASSLEGLGEKLFF. The CDR3 bases are TGTGCCAGCAGCTTAGAGGGGCTCGGGGAAAAACTGTTTTTT.

V and J are TRBV5-4 and TRBJ1-1; D remains ambiguous. V was trimmed by 0 bases and J by 3 bases, leaving 9 bases between them. CDR1 SGHNT and CDR2 YYREEE come from the germline V gene (reference sequence). This CDR3 contains 14 residues. DNA for the CDR3: TGTGCCAGCAGCTTGGATTGGGGTTACACTGAAGCTTTCTTT. It yields the protein CASSLDWGYTEAFF.

This clone appeared a few times. The sample contains more than one DNA sequence encoding this CDR3. This chain uses TRBV14 with TRBJ2-5; unclear D gene. V was trimmed by 1 base and J by 5 bases, leaving 11 bases between them. Germline loops: CDR1 SGHDN, CDR2 FVKESK. There are 14 residues in the CDR3. CDR3 sequence (DNA): TGTGCCAGCAGCCAAGGGGCTAGGAGTGAGACCCAGTACTTC. Amino acids: CASSQGARSETQYF.

In DNA form, the CDR3 reads TGTGCCAGCAGCTTAGATCGAAATACGCAGTATTTT. It specifies CASSLDRNTQYF. This chain connects TRBV11-2 to TRBJ2-3, with D uncertain. CDR3 length equals 12 residues. The ends were cut back, 0 bases at V and 7 bases at J, with 5 bases in the middle. Germline-derived CDR1 and CDR2 are SGHAT and FQNNGV.

This clone was counted between two and nine times. The chain employs TRBV9 and TRBJ1-4; D is perhaps TRBD1 (5 bases). Germline V lookup: CDR1 SGDLS, CDR2 YYNGEE. Trimming left V 3 bases short and J 0 bases short, with 6 bases between. The CDR3 length is 14 residues. The CDR3 coding sequence is TGTGCCAGCAGCGGACAGTCAACTAATGAAAAACTGTTTTTT. Its translation is CASSGQSTNEKLFF.

This clone has only one observation. The J gene is TRBJ1-1, the V gene TRBV7-9; the D gene is possibly TRBD1 (6 bases). CDR3 length equals 16 residues. CDR1 and CDR2 (germline): SEHNR, FQNEAQ (reference sequence). The V and J ends lost 4 bases and 0 bases respectively, with 15 bases between them. The CDR3 bases are TGTGCCAGCAGCTCGGGACAATGGGTCATGAACACTGAAGCTTTCTTT. The encoded protein is CASSSGQWVMNTEAFF. The full variable domain, rest sourced from reference TRBV7-9 and TRBJ1-1, is DTGVSQNPRHKITKRGQNVTFRCDPISEHNRLYWYRQTLGQGPEFLTYFQNEAQLEKSRLLSDRFSAERPKGSFSTLEIQRTEQGDSAMYLCASSSGQWVMNTEAFFGQGTRLTVV.

The chain links TRBV5-1 to TRBJ1-5, with D maybe TRBD1 (6 bases). Germline V gives CDR1 SGHRS, CDR2 YFSETQ. The CDR3 length is 14 residues. The V gene lost 1 base and the J gene lost 6 bases, with 11 bases spanning the gap. The CDR3 loop reads CASSLSGEGQPQHF. The CDR3 nucleotides read TGCGCCAGCAGCTTGTCAGGGGAGGGTCAGCCCCAGCATTTT.

This clone appeared a few times. The genes are TRBV11-2 and TRBJ2-3; D is possibly TRBD1 or TRBD2 (5 bases each). V was clipped by 1 base and J by 1 base, with 9 bases between them. This CDR3 region has 15 residues. Germline V CDR1 and CDR2: SGHAT, FQNNGV. CDR3 amino acids: CASSLVVGGTDTQYF. DNA of the CDR3: TGTGCCAGCAGCTTAGTGGTGGGGGGCACAGATACGCAGTATTTT.

The chain couples TRBV5-4 to TRBJ2-3; D call uncertain. The V gene's germline CDR1 is SGHNT and CDR2 YYREEE (reference sequence). CDR3 length: 16 amino acids. The germline V and J ends were trimmed by 1 base and 0 bases, with 12 bases remaining between them. The chain's CDR3 is CASSLYKGYSTDTQYF. The DNA of the CDR3 is TGTGCCAGCAGCTTGTACAAAGGATATAGCACAGATACGCAGTATTTT.

This chain uses TRBV5-6 with TRBJ2-3, with D unresolved. Germline values: CDR1 SGHDT, CDR2 YYEEEE. V lost 0 bases and J 8 bases, leaving 4 bases between the germline ends. CDR3 length: 11 amino acids. The CDR3 DNA is TGTGCCAGCAGCTTGGATGTTACGCAGTATTTT. It specifies CASSLDVTQYF. Full variable domain (missing parts from reference TRBV5-6 and TRBJ2-3): DAGVTQSPTHLIKTRGQQVTLRCSPKSGHDTVSWYQQALGQGPQFIFQYYEEEERQRGNFPDRFSGHQFPNYSSELNVNALLLGDSALYLCASSLDVTQYFGPGTRLTVL.

Note on this clone: The same CDR3 can be traced to other DNA sequences in this sample. J is TRBJ1-1 and V is TRBV9; TRBD1 is a possible D gene (6 bases). CDR3 length: 13 amino acids. V was pared by 0 bases and J by 3 bases, with 6 bases between. Germline V gene sequence: CDR1 SGDLS, CDR2 YYNGEE. The CDR3 loop reads CASSVAGDTEAFF. Here the CDR3 DNA reads TGTGCCAGCAGCGTAGCAGGGGACACTGAAGCTTTCTTT. Looking up the rest from reference TRBV9 and TRBJ1-1 gives the full variable domain: DSGVTQTPKHLITATGQRVTLRCSPRSGDLSVYWYQQSLDQGLQFLIQYYNGEERAKGNILERFSAQQFPDLHSELNLSSLELGDSALYFCASSVAGDTEAFFGQGTRLTVV.

The rearrangement links TRBV30 to TRBJ2-3; no clear D. V lost 5 bases, J lost 5 bases, and 20 bases lay in between. Germline assignment: CDR1 GTSNPN and CDR2 SVGIG (reference sequence). The CDR3 totals 15 residues. In DNA, the CDR3 is TGTGCCTGGGCCGCTCTGGGGTGGGGTGGAGATACGCAGTATTTT. It encodes CAWAALGWGGDTQYF.

J is TRBJ1-2 and V is TRBV5-1; D remains unclear. CDR1 and CDR2 from the germline V gene are SGHRS and YFSETQ. The CDR3 has 13 residues. With 0 bases removed from V and 5 bases from J, the gap between germline ends came to 8 bases. CDR3 coding DNA: TGCGCCAGCAGCTTGGCCCAACAGTATGGCTACACCTTC. It translates to CASSLAQQYGYTF.

The genes are TRBV7-6 and TRBJ1-3; D perhaps matches TRBD1 (6 bases). The CDR3 contains 16 residues. The germline V gene encodes CDR1 SGHVS and CDR2 FNYEAQ. Trimming removed 5 bases from V and 0 bases from J, with 14 bases in between. The chain's CDR3 is CASSPQTGYSGNTIYF. CDR3 nucleotides: TGTGCCAGCAGCCCCCAGACAGGATACTCTGGAAACACCATATATTTT.

The V and J genes are TRBV7-2 and TRBJ1-5; maybe TRBD1 (6 bases). V gave up 5 bases and J gave up 7 bases, with 18 bases separating them. This CDR3 region has 15 residues. Germline V CDR1 and CDR2: SGHTA, FQGNSA. The CDR3 nucleotides are TGTGCCAGCAGCCCGACACAGGGCTCTGCGCAGCCCCAGCATTTT. Translation gives CASSPTQGSAQPQHF.

CDR3 region: CASSYSRGLFPEAFF. Here the CDR3 DNA reads TGTGCCAGCAGTTACTCGAGGGGGCTTTTTCCTGAAGCTTTCTTT. The chain carries TRBV6-5 and TRBJ1-1; 7 bases are shared with TRBD1. Germline V lookup: CDR1 MNHEY, CDR2 SVGAGI. The V segment lost 0 bases and the J segment 6 bases; nucleotides outside the gene matches: 7. The CDR3 length is 15 residues.

The V and J genes are TRBV29-1 and TRBJ2-3; possibly TRBD2 for D (5 bases). Germline V gene sequence: CDR1 SQVTM, CDR2 ANQGSEA. The CDR3 consists of 18 residues. V was clipped by 2 bases and J by 0 bases, with 21 bases between them. CDR3 amino acids: CSVESVKRTLSSTDTQYF. The CDR3 DNA reads TGCAGCGTTGAATCAGTAAAACGGACTCTCTCTAGCACAGATACGCAGTATTTT.

The CDR3 coding sequence is TGTGCCAGCTCACCACCGGCCGGGAACACCGGGGAGCTGTTTTTT. Its protein is CASSPPAGNTGELFF. This rearrangement joins TRBV18 to TRBJ2-2; D is unclear. Germline V gives CDR1 KGHSH, CDR2 LQKENI. Trimming took 0 bases from V and 1 from J, leaving 6 bases between them. This CDR3 contains 15 residues.

Only a few counts were recorded for this clone. CDR3 sequence: CASRPTGPHQPQHF. The CDR3 coding sequence is TGTGCCAGCAGACCTACAGGGCCCCATCAGCCCCAGCATTTT. The gene calls are TRBV6-5 and TRBJ1-5; a possible D gene is TRBD1 (6 bases). This CDR3 is 14 amino acids long. V shed 6 bases and J shed 5 bases, with 14 bases lying between them. Germline V gene data show CDR1 as MNHEY and CDR2 as SVGAGI.

Only a few counts were recorded for this clone. V is TRBV7-9 and J is TRBJ2-7; D is undetermined. The V gene lost 1 base and the J gene lost 11 bases, with 15 bases spanning the gap. CDR3 size: 13 residues. Germline V gene lookup returns CDR1 SEHNR and CDR2 FQNEAQ (reference sequence). CDR3 DNA: TGTGCCAGCAGCTTAGAGTCTACCAAACTGAAGTACTTC. This encodes CASSLESTKLKYF.

The chain links TRBV7-2 to TRBJ2-6; the D is unclear. The CDR3 has 11 residues. Germline values: CDR1 SGHTA, CDR2 FQGNSA. V dropped 2 bases and J dropped 10 bases, with 3 bases sitting between them. The CDR3 is CASSLMNVLTF. DNA for the CDR3: TGTGCCAGCAGCTTAATGAACGTCCTGACTTTC.

J is TRBJ2-5 and V is TRBV6-5; D gene uncertain. Trimming removed 4 bases at V and 4 bases at J, with 19 bases between. This CDR3 has 16 amino acids. Germline CDR1 and CDR2: MNHEY and SVGAGI. In nucleotides, the CDR3 is TGTGCCAGCAGTTTGTTGAGTGGCGCACAGCGAGAGACCCAGTACTTC. Protein product: CASSLLSGAQRETQYF.